This T cell receptor (beta chain) was recorded in a study of post-analysis software for immune sequencing data. In this sample, this clonotype turned up a few times. What it recognizes is unknown. Unique-molecular-identifier-tagged TCR beta cDNA libraries were used. Once roughly 1 to 10 million T cells were used, roughly 0.5 million cDNA molecules resulted. From the PCR reads, TCRdb called clonotypes with MiXCR, one entry per CDR3 protein. The sample lists about 460,000 distinct CDR3 sequences; around 40% were seen once. CDR1 SGDLS and CDR2 YYNGEE come from the germline V gene. There are 15 residues in the CDR3. V lost 0 bases and J 0 bases, leaving 7 bases between the germline ends. Study-level results: Multiple sclerosis patients had significantly lower normalized Chao1 diversity than controls. Included in a set of five TRBV segments more frequent in patients than controls were TRBV5-6, TRBV5-1 and TRBV20-1.

Source material: blood. This sequence joins TRBV9 and TRBJ1-3, with D perhaps matching TRBD1 (5 bases). The source is a girl aged 5-17 years with multiple sclerosis. CDR3 protein: CASSVDGASGNTIYF. The DNA for the CDR3 is TGTGCCAGCAGCGTAGACGGGGCCTCTGGAAACACCATATATTTT.